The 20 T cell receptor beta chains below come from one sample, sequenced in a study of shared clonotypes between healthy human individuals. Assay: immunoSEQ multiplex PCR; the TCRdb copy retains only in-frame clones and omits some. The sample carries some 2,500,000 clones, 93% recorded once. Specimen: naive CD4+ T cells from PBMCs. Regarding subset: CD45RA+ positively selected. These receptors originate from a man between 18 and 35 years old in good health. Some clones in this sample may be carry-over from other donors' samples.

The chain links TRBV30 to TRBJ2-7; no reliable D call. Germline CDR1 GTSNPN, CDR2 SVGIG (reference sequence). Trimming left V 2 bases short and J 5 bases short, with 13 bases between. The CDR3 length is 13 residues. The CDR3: CAWSRSVWNEQYF. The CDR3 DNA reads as TGTGCCTGGAGTAGGTCAGTCTGGAACGAGCAGTACTTC.

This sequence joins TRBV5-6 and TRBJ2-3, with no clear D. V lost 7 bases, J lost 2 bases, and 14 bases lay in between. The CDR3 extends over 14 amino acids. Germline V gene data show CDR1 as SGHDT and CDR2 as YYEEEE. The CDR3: CASGLETHTDTQYF. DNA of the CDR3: TGTGCCAGCGGTCTGGAAACTCACACAGATACGCAGTATTTT.

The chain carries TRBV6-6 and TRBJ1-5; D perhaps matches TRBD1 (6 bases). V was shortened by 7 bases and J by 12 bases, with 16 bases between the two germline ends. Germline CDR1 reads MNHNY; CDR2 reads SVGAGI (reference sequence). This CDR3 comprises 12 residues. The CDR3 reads CASNLLGDIQHF. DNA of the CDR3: TGTGCCAGCAACTTACTGGGGGACATCCAGCATTTT.

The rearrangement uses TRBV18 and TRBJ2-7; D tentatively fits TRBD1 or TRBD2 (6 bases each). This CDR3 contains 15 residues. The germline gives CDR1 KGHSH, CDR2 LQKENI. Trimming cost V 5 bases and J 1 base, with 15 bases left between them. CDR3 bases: TGTGCCAGCTCAGCCTACGGGGGCGCATCCTACGAGCAGTACTTC. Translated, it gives CASSAYGGASYEQYF.

The CDR3 region is CASNPTDSVDTQYF. CDR3 sequence (DNA): TGTGCCAGCAACCCGACTGATTCAGTCGATACGCAGTATTTT. The chain recombines TRBV21-1 with TRBJ2-3; TRBD2 is the table's D call and was not checked against the DNA. TRBV21-1 counts as a pseudogene. There are 14 residues in the CDR3.

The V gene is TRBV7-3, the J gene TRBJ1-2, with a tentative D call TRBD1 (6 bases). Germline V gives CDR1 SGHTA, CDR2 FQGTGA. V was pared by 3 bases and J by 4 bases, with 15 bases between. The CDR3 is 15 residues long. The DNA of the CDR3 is TGTGCCAGCAGCTTTGGGGGCGGCCTCGGCTATGGCTACACCTTC. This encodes CASSFGGGLGYGYTF.

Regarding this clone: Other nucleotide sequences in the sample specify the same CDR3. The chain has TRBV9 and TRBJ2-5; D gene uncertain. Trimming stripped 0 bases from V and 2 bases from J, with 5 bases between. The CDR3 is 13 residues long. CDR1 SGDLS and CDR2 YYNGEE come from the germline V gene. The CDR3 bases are TGTGCCAGCAGCGTAGTGGGGCAAGAGACCCAGTACTTC. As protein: CASSVVGQETQYF.

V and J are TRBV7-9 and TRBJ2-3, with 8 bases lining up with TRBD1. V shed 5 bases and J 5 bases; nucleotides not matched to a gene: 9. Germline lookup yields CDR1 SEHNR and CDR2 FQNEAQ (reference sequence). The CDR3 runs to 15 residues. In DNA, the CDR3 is TGTGCCAGCAGCCTGACTGGGACAGGAGGAGATACGCAGTATTTT. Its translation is CASSLTGTGGDTQYF.

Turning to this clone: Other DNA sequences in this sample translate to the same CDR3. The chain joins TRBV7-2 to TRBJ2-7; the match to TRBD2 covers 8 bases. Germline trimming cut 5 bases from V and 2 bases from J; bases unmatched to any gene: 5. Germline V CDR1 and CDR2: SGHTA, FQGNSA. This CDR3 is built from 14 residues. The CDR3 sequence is CASSPGLAPYEQYF. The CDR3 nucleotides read TGTGCCAGCAGCCCAGGACTAGCTCCCTACGAGCAGTACTTC.

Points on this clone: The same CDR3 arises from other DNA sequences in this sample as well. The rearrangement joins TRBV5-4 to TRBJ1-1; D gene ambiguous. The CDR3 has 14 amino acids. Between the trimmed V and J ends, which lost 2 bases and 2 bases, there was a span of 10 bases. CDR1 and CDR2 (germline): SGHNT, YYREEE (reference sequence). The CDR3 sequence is CASSLPGLNTEAFF. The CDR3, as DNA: TGTGCCAGCAGCTTACCTGGGCTTAACACTGAAGCTTTCTTT.

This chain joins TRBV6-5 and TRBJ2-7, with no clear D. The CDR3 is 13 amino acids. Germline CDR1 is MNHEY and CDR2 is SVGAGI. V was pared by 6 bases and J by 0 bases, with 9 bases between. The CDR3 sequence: CASRGTISYEQYF. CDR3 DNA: TGTGCCAGCAGGGGAACAATCTCCTACGAGCAGTACTTC.

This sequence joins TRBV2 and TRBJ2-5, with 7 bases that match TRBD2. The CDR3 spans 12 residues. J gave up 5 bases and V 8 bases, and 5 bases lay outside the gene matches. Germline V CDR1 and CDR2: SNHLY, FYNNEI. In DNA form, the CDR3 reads TGTGCCAGCGCGCGGGAGTGGGAGACCCAGTACTTC. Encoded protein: CASAREWETQYF.

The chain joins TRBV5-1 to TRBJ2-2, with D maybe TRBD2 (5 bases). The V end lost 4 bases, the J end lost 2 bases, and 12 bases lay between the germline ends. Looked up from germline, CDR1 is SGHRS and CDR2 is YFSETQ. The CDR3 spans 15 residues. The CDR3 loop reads CASSPSTGNTGELFF. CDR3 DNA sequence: TGCGCCAGCAGCCCGTCGACGGGAAACACCGGGGAGCTGTTTTTT.

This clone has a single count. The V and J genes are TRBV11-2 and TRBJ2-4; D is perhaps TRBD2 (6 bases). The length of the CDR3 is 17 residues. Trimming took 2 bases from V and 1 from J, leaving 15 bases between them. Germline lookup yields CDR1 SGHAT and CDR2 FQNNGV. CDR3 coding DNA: TGTGCCAGCAGCTTACACGGAGGGGCGATGGCCAAAAACATTCAGTACTTC. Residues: CASSLHGGAMAKNIQYF.

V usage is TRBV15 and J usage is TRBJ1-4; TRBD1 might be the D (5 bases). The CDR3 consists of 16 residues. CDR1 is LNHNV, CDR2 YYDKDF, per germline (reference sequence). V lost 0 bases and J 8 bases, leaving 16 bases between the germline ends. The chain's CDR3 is CATSRDTGVRREKLFF. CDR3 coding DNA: TGTGCCACCAGCAGAGATACGGGGGTGAGGAGGGAAAAACTGTTTTTT.

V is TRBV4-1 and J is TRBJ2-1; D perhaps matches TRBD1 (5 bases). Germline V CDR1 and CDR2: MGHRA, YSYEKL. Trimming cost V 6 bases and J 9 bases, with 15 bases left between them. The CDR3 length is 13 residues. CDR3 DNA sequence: TGCGCCAGCAGTCGCACCGTTCAGGGTGAGCAGTTCTTC. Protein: CASSRTVQGEQFF.

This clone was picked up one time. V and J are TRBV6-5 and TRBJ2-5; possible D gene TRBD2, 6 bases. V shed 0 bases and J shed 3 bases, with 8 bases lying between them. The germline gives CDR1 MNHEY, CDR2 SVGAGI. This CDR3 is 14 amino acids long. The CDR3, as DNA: TGTGCCAGCAGTTACTCGGTAGCGGAAGAGACCCAGTACTTC. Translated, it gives CASSYSVAEETQYF.

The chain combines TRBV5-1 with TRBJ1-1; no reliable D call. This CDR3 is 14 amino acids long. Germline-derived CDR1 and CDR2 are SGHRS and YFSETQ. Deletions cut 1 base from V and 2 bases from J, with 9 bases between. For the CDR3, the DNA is TGCGCCAGCAGCTTGTTCCGCGGTAACACTGAAGCTTTCTTT. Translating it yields CASSLFRGNTEAFF.

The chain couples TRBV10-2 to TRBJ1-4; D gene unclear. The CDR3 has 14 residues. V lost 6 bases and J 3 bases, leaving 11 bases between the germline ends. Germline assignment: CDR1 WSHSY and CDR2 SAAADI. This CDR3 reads CASRAVESNEKLFF. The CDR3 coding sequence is TGCGCCAGCAGGGCCGTCGAATCTAATGAAAAACTGTTTTTT.

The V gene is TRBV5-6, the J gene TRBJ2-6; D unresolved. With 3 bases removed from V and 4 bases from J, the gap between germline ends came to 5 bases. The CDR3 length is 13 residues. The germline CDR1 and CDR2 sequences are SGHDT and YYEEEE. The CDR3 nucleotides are TGTGCCAGCAGCTCGTTGGGGGCCAACGTCCTGACTTTC. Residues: CASSSLGANVLTF.